This TCR beta chain was documented in a study of beta chain features in type 1 diabetes. What was sequenced were expressed TCRB transcripts, since all of the isolated RNA had been reverse transcribed. Generated by immunoSEQ multiplex PCR, the TCRdb table keeps only in-frame clones and is missing some. The sample has over 600,000 clones, approximately 13% seen once. With respect to this clone: Its specificity is not known.

The study, taken as a whole, reports: Researchers report that Type 1 diabetes patients had moderately but significantly shorter TCRB CDR3s across all four CD4+ subsets.

Every donor provided one heparinised blood draw, which averaged approximately 100 mL. Sorted populations all exceeded 95% purity. This sequence was found in a young man with type 1 diabetes. The sequenced material came from naive CD4+ T cells from blood.

Here the CDR3 reads CASSLGLGQYSNQPQHF. CDR3 nucleotide sequence: TGTGCCAGCAGCTTAGGATTGGGCCAATATAGCAATCAGCCCCAGCATTTT. This sequence joins TRBV13 and TRBJ1-5, with unresolved D. Deletions cut 0 bases from V and 0 bases from J, with 12 bases between. The CDR3 is 17 amino acids. Germline CDR1 reads PRHDT; CDR2 reads FYEKMQ (reference sequence).